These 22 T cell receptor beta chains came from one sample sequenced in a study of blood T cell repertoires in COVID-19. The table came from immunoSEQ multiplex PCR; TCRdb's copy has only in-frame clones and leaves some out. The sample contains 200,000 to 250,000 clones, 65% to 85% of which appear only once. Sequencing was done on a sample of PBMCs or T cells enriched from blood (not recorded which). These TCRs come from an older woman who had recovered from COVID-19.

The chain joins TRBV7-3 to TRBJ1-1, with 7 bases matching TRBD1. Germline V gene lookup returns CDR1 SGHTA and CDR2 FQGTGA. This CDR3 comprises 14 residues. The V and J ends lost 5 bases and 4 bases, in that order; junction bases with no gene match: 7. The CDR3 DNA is TGTGCCAGCAGCGCTTACAGGGGTGGCACTGAAGCTTTCTTT. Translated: CASSAYRGGTEAFF.

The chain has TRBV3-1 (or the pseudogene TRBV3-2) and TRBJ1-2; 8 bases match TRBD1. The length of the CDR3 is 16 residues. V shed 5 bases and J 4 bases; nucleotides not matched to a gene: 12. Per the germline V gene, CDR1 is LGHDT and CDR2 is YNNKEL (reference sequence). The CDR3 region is CASSTQGAREGYGYTF. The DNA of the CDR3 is TGTGCCAGCAGCACCCAGGGGGCGCGTGAAGGCTATGGCTACACCTTC.

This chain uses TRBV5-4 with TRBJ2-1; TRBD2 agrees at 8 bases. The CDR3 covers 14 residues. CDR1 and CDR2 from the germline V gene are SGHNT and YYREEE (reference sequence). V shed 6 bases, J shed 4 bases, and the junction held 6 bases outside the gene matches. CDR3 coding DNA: TGTGCCAGCATGGTGGGACTAGAGTACAATGAGCAGTTCTTC. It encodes CASMVGLEYNEQFF.

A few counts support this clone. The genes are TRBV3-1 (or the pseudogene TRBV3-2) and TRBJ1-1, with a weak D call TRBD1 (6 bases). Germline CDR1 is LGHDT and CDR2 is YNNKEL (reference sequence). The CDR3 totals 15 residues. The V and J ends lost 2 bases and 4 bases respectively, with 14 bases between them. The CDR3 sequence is CASSQLRGKGTEAFF. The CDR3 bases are TGTGCCAGCAGCCAACTCAGGGGTAAGGGCACTGAAGCTTTCTTT.

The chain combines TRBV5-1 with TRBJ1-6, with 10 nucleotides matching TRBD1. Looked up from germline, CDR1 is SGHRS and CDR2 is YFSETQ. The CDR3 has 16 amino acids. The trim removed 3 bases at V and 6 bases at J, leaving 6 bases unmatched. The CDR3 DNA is TGCGCCAGCAGCTCTAACCGGGACAGGGGTAATTCACCCCTCCACTTT. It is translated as CASSSNRDRGNSPLHF.

DNA for the CDR3: TGTGCCAGCAGCTTAGTATCCGTCTCCTACGAGCAGTACTTC. This translates into CASSLVSVSYEQYF. This chain uses TRBV11-2 with TRBJ2-7; D is undetermined. V was shortened by 1 base and J by 0 bases, with 7 bases between the two germline ends. The CDR3 spans 14 residues. Germline CDR1 and CDR2: SGHAT and FQNNGV.

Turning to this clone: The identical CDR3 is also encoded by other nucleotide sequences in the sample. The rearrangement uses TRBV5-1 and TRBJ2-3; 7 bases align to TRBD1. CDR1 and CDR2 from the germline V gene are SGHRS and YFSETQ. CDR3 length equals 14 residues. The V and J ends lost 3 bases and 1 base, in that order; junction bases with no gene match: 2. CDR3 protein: CASSSTGGTDTQYF. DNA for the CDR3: TGCGCCAGCAGCTCTACAGGGGGCACAGATACGCAGTATTTT.

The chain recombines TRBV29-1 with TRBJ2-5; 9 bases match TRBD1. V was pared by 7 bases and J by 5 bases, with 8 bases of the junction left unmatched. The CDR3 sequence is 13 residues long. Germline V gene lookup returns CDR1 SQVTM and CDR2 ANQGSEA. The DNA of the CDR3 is TGCAGCGGAACCACAGGGGGCAGCGAGACCCAGTACTTC. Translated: CSGTTGGSETQYF.

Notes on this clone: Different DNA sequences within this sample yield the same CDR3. The CDR3 loop is CASSSLAGGYNEQFF. The CDR3 DNA follows: TGTGCCAGCAGCTCCCTAGCGGGAGGCTACAATGAGCAGTTCTTC. The chain links TRBV6-5 to TRBJ2-1, with 11 bases lining up with TRBD2. This CDR3 comprises 15 residues. The germline CDR1 and CDR2 sequences are MNHEY and SVGAGI. Trimming took 6 bases from V and 3 from J; bases not matched to a gene: 4.

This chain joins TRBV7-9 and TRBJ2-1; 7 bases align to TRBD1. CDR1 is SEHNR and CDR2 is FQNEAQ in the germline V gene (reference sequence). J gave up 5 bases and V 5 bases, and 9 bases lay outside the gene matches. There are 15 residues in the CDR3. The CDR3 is CASSGDSWPNNEQFF. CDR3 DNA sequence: TGTGCCAGCAGCGGGGACAGTTGGCCTAACAATGAGCAGTTCTTC.

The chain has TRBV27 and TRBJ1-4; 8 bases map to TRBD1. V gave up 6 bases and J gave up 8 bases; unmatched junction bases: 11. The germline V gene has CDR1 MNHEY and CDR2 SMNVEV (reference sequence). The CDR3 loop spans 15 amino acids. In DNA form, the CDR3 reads TGTGCCAGCAGGCCGTGGACAGGGAAGGACGAAAAACTGTTTTTT. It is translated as CASRPWTGKDEKLFF.

The chain's CDR3 is CSASYRVGPDTQYF. In DNA form, the CDR3 reads TGCAGTGCTAGTTACAGGGTCGGTCCAGATACGCAGTATTTT. V gene TRBV20-1 combines with J gene TRBJ2-3, with D perhaps matching TRBD1 (6 bases). The ends were cut back, 3 bases at V and 4 bases at J, with 14 bases in the middle. CDR1 and CDR2 (germline): DFQATT, SNEGSKA (reference sequence). This CDR3 region has 14 residues.

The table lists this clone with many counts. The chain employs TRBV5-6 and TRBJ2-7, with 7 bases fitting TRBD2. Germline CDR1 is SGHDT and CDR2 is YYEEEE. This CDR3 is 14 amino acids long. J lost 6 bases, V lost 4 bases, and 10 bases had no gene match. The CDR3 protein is CASSPGLGVGEQYF. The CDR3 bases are TGTGCCAGCAGCCCCGGACTAGGGGTAGGCGAGCAGTACTTC.

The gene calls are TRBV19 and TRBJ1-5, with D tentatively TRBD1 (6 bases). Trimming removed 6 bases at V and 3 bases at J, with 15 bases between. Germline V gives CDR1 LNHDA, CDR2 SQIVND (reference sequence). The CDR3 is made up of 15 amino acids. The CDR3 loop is CASRAWTDYNQPQHF. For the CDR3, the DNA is TGTGCCAGTAGGGCCTGGACAGACTACAATCAGCCCCAGCATTTT.

In DNA, the CDR3 is TGTGCCAGCAGCCCTACGTCTCCTGGGGGAGGTCGAACAGATACGCAGTATTTT. This translates into CASSPTSPGGGRTDTQYF. The rearrangement joins TRBV7-7 to TRBJ2-3, with D maybe TRBD2 (6 bases). Germline values: CDR1 SSHAT, CDR2 FNYEAQ (reference sequence). With 5 bases removed from V and 3 bases from J, the gap between germline ends came to 24 bases. The CDR3 has 18 amino acids.

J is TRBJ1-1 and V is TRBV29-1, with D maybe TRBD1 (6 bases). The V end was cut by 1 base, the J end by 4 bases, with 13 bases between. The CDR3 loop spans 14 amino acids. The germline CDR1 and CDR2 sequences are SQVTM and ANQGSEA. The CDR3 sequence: CSVEGISRGTEAFF. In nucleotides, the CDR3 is TGCAGCGTTGAAGGGATCTCCAGGGGCACTGAAGCTTTCTTT.

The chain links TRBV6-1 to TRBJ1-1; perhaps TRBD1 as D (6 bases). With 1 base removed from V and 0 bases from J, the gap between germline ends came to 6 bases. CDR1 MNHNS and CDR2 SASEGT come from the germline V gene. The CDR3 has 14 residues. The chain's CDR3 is CASSEGTVNTEAFF. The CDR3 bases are TGTGCCAGCAGTGAAGGGACAGTGAACACTGAAGCTTTCTTT.

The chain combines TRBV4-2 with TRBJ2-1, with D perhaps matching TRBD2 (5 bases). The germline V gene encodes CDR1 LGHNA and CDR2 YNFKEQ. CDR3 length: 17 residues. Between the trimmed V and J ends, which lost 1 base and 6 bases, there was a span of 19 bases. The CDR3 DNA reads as TGTGCCAGCAGCCAAGGGGCTAGACGGGATTTGAGCAATGAGCAGTTCTTC. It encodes CASSQGARRDLSNEQFF.

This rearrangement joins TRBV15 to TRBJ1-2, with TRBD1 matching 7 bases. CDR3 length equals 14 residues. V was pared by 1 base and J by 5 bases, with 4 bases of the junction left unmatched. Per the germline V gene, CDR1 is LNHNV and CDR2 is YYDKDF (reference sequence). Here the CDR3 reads CATSRGGGAYGYTF. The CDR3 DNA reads TGTGCCACCAGCAGAGGAGGGGGCGCGTATGGCTACACCTTC.

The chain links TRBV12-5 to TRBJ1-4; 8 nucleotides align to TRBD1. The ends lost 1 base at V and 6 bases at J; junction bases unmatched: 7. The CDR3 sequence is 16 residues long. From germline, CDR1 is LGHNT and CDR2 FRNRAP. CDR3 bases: TGTGCTAGTGGTTTGGGCCTGACAGGGGATCATGAAAAACTGTTTTTT. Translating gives CASGLGLTGDHEKLFF. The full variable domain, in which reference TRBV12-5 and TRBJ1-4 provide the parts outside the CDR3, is DARVTQTPRHKVTEMGQEVTMRCQPILGHNTVFWYRQTMMQGLELLAYFRNRAPLDDSGMPKDRFSAEMPDATLATLKIQPSEPRDSAVYFCASGLGLTGDHEKLFFGSGTQLSVL.

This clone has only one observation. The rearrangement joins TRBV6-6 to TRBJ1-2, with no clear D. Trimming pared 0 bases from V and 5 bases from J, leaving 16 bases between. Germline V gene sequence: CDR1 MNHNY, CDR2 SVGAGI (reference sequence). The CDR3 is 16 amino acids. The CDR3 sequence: CASSYSTRRTGYGYTF. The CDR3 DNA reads TGTGCCAGCAGTTACTCGACGCGGAGGACGGGTTATGGCTACACCTTC.

CDR3 region: CASSIGGGRTMRAFF. The DNA of the CDR3 is TGTGCCAGTAGTATAGGCGGGGGGCGGACGATGAGAGCTTTCTTT. This chain uses TRBV19 with TRBJ1-1, with D possibly matching TRBD1 (6 bases). Trimming cost V 1 base and J 10 bases, with 19 bases left between them. This CDR3 is 15 amino acids long. Germline V gene data show CDR1 as LNHDA and CDR2 as SQIVND (reference sequence).